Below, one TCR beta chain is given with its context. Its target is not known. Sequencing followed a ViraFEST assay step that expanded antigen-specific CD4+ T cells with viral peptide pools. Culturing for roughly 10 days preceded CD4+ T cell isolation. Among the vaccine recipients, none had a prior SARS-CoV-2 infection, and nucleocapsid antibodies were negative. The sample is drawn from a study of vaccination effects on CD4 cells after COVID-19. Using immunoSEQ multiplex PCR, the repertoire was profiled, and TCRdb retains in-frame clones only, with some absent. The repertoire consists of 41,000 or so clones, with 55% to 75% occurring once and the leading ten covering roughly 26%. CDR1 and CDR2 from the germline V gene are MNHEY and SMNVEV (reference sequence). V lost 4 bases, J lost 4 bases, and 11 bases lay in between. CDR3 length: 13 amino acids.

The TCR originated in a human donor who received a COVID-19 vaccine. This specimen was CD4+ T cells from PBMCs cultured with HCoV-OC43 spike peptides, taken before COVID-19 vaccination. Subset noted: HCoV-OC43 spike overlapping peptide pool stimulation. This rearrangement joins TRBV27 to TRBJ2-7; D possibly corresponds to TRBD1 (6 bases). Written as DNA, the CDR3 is TGTGCCAGCAGTTCTTCAGGGGTTTACGAGCAGTACTTC. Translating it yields CASSSSGVYEQYF.